The 29 T cell receptor beta chains below come from one sample, sequenced in a study of blood T cells in healthy people across ages. Together with a sample-barcoded 5' primer, a J-beta primer mix was included in a second PCR lasting about 7 to 11 cycles. TCRdb recomputed calls from the 5' RACE reads with MiXCR, one row per CDR3 protein. The sample comprises about 800,000 distinct CDR3 sequences, roughly 64% of which are singletons, and roughly 22% rests with the top ten. The sequenced sample was blood. Receptor source: a man aged 30 to 45 in good health.

V gene TRBV7-9 combines with J gene TRBJ2-1; D uncertain. Trimming left V 8 bases short and J 0 bases short, with 11 bases between. From germline, CDR1 is SEHNR and CDR2 FQNEAQ (reference sequence). There are 14 residues in the CDR3. The CDR3 DNA is TGTGCCAGCCAGATCAAAAGCTCCTACAATGAGCAGTTCTTC. As protein: CASQIKSSYNEQFF.

J is TRBJ2-3 and V is TRBV5-1; no definite D call. Trimming removed 4 bases from V and 2 bases from J, with 8 bases in between. This CDR3 region has 13 residues. From germline, CDR1 is SGHRS and CDR2 YFSETQ. The CDR3 bases are TGCGCCAGCAGCCGGTTAGTCACAGATACGCAGTATTTT. Translating gives CASSRLVTDTQYF.

This clonotype was picked up many times. The CDR3 region is CSVGMTGGWREQYF. Here the CDR3 DNA reads TGCAGCGTTGGAATGACAGGGGGCTGGCGCGAGCAGTACTTC. The gene calls are TRBV29-1 and TRBJ2-7; 10 bases map to TRBD1. V shed 4 bases and J 6 bases; nucleotides not matched to a gene: 9. This CDR3 contains 14 residues. CDR1 and CDR2 (germline): SQVTM, ANQGSEA.

The CDR3 is CASSLANKGVVETQYF. Written as DNA, the CDR3 is TGTGCCAGCAGCTTAGCTAATAAGGGAGTTGTGGAGACCCAGTACTTC. The J gene is TRBJ2-4, the V gene TRBV7-9; TRBD2 might be the D (5 bases). The end of the DNA aligns better with TRBJ2-5, so the J call may be wrong. CDR1 is SEHNR and CDR2 is FQNEAQ in the germline V gene (reference sequence). The CDR3 runs to 16 residues.

This clonotype has more than one count but fewer than ten. The chain joins TRBV29-1 to TRBJ2-1; D ambiguous. CDR3 length: 13 amino acids. Trimming pared 6 bases from V and 0 bases from J, leaving 9 bases between. Looked up from germline, CDR1 is SQVTM and CDR2 is ANQGSEA. The CDR3 sequence is CSVVLTSYNEQFF. CDR3 coding DNA: TGCAGCGTAGTACTAACCTCCTACAATGAGCAGTTCTTC.

This chain links TRBV20-1 with TRBJ2-1; the match to TRBD2 covers 8 bases. The germline CDR1 and CDR2 sequences are DFQATT and SNEGSKA (reference sequence). The length of the CDR3 is 14 residues. In nucleotides, the CDR3 is TGCAGCGCTCCTCGGGAGGGAACCTACAATGAGCAGTTCTTC. Protein sequence: CSAPREGTYNEQFF.

The chain links TRBV12-3 or TRBV12-4 to TRBJ2-1, with TRBD1 identical over 8 bases. The CDR3 has 15 amino acids. V shed 3 bases and J 7 bases; nucleotides not matched to a gene: 8. CDR3 nucleotides: TGTGCCAGCAGTTTTGGGTCAGGGGGCTCGAATGAGCAGTTCTTC. It specifies CASSFGSGGSNEQFF.

This chain links TRBV29-1 with TRBJ2-1; D unclear. V dropped 4 bases and J dropped 7 bases, with 5 bases sitting between them. Germline CDR1 is SQVTM and CDR2 is ANQGSEA. CDR3 length: 10 residues. The CDR3 DNA follows: TGCAGCGTTGTAACGAATGAGCAGTTCTTC. Protein sequence: CSVVTNEQFF.

In this sample, this clonotype turned up once. The chain joins TRBV20-1 to TRBJ2-5; 10 bases map to TRBD2. The tail of the sequence fits TRBJ2-7 better, so the J call may be wrong. Germline V lookup: CDR1 DFQATT, CDR2 SNEGSKA (reference sequence). The length of the CDR3 is 15 residues. In DNA, the CDR3 is TGCAGTGCTAGAGATCCGAGCGGGAGGGCCTACGAGCAGTACTTC. Translated, it gives CSARDPSGRAYEQYF.

The chain employs TRBV5-1 and TRBJ2-5, with D perhaps matching TRBD2 (5 bases). The end of the DNA fits TRBJ2-7 better, so the J call may be wrong. The germline V gene has CDR1 SGHRS and CDR2 YFSETQ. The length of the CDR3 is 14 residues. CDR3 nucleotides: TGCGCCAGCAGCTCCGCCGGGAAAGGCTACGAGCAGTACTTC. Protein: CASSSAGKGYEQYF.

The chain uses TRBV20-1 and TRBJ1-1, with D possibly matching TRBD1 (5 bases). The V and J ends lost 5 bases and 7 bases respectively, with 14 bases between them. Germline V CDR1 and CDR2: DFQATT, SNEGSKA (reference sequence). The CDR3 consists of 12 residues. CDR3 nucleotide sequence: TGCAGTGCTTCAACAGGATCCAATGAAGCTTTCTTT. Encoded protein: CSASTGSNEAFF.

This clonotype has more than one count but fewer than ten. In DNA form, the CDR3 reads TGTGCCAGCAGCTCGTTTCGTGGGCTTGAGCGCGAGCAGTACTTC. This encodes CASSSFRGLEREQYF. The chain joins TRBV7-9 to TRBJ2-7; D uncertain. The CDR3 is 15 residues long. V was shortened by 4 bases and J by 6 bases, with 19 bases between the two germline ends. Germline lookup yields CDR1 SEHNR and CDR2 FQNEAQ (reference sequence).

The sample holds many counts of this clonotype. The chain couples TRBV27 to TRBJ2-5, with D unclear. V dropped 6 bases and J dropped 4 bases, with 15 bases sitting between them. Germline V gene lookup returns CDR1 MNHEY and CDR2 SMNVEV (reference sequence). CDR3 size: 14 residues. CDR3: CASRPRYIGETQYF. The CDR3 DNA sequence: TGTGCCAGCAGGCCGAGGTATATTGGAGAGACCCAGTACTTC.

CDR3 DNA: TGTGCCAGCAGCCAGGGACTAGGTTTCTACGAGCAGTACTTC. Translation gives CASSQGLGFYEQYF. This chain joins TRBV3-1 and TRBJ2-4; 8 bases agree with TRBD2. The assigned J gene may be wrong: the sequence end matches TRBJ2-7 better. Germline CDR1 and CDR2: LGHDT and YNNKEL (reference sequence). The CDR3 consists of 14 residues.

In this sample, this clonotype turned up a few times. V usage is TRBV4-3 and J usage is TRBJ2-6; D is uncertain. Germline V lookup: CDR1 LGHNA, CDR2 YSLEER. Between the trimmed V and J ends, which lost 0 bases and 5 bases, there was a span of 5 bases. The CDR3 runs 14 residues. CDR3 bases: TGCGCCAGCAGCCAAGATAGGAGGGCCAACGTCCTGACTTTC. Amino acid sequence: CASSQDRRANVLTF.

This chain links TRBV5-1 with TRBJ2-5; 10 bases line up with TRBD2. Germline V gene lookup returns CDR1 SGHRS and CDR2 YFSETQ. This CDR3 is 14 amino acids long. After removal of 4 bases from V and 10 bases from J, the junction contained 10 bases not matched to a gene. Written as DNA, the CDR3 is TGCGCCAGCAGCGCTAGCGGGAGTGTGATCGACCAGTACTTC. This encodes CASSASGSVIDQYF.

V is TRBV13 and J is TRBJ2-1, with TRBD2 identical over 7 bases. Unmatched junction bases numbered 13, after V lost 5 bases and J lost 0 bases. The CDR3 spans 18 residues. Germline V gene lookup returns CDR1 PRHDT and CDR2 FYEKMQ (reference sequence). The CDR3 loop reads CASSPSSSGWSSYNEQFF. CDR3 nucleotides: TGTGCCAGCAGCCCAAGCTCTAGCGGCTGGAGCTCCTACAATGAGCAGTTCTTC. Drawing the rest from reference TRBV13 and TRBJ2-1, the complete variable domain is AAGVIQSPRHLIKEKRETATLKCYPIPRHDTVYWYQQGPGQDPQFLISFYEKMQSDKGSIPDRFSAQQFSDYHSELNMSSLELGDSALYFCASSPSSSGWSSYNEQFFGPGTRLTVL.

The V call is TRBV9, the J call TRBJ2-1; D gene unclear. The CDR3 runs 15 residues. CDR1 is SGDLS and CDR2 is YYNGEE in the germline V gene. V was clipped by 4 bases and J by 1 base, with 12 bases between them. The CDR3 DNA reads TGTGCCAGCAGCCTAGACCAGACTTCCTACAATGAGCAGTTCTTC. It is translated as CASSLDQTSYNEQFF.

The sample holds one count of this clonotype. The chain uses TRBV9 and TRBJ2-5; D tentatively reads TRBD1 or TRBD2 (7 bases each). In germline, CDR1 is SGDLS, CDR2 YYNGEE. V was clipped by 4 bases and J by 4 bases, with 17 bases between them. CDR3 length equals 15 residues. CDR3 sequence: CASSLGGTVGETQYF. The CDR3 region has the DNA TGTGCCAGCAGCCTCGGGGGGACAGTGGGAGAGACCCAGTACTTC.

This clonotype was seen a few times. The chain has TRBV13 and TRBJ2-7, with D perhaps TRBD1 (6 bases). Germline V gene data show CDR1 as PRHDT and CDR2 as FYEKMQ (reference sequence). The V end lost 4 bases, the J end lost 7 bases, and 11 bases lay between the germline ends. The CDR3 is made up of 12 amino acids. The CDR3 coding sequence is TGTGCCAGCAGCTCCAGGGGCACGGAGCAGTACTTC. This gives the protein CASSSRGTEQYF.

This clonotype has more than one count but fewer than ten. The gene calls are TRBV20-1 and TRBJ2-7, with no clear D. The CDR3 contains 15 residues. V lost 1 base to trimming and J lost 7 bases, with 20 bases between them. Germline V CDR1 and CDR2: DFQATT, SNEGSKA (reference sequence). The CDR3: CSARVLLGFDGEQYF. CDR3 sequence (DNA): TGCAGTGCTAGAGTCCTATTAGGGTTCGATGGGGAGCAGTACTTC.

The chain joins TRBV4-2 to TRBJ2-1; D is tentatively TRBD1 or TRBD2 (6 bases each). The DNA end is more similar to TRBJ2-7, so the J call may be wrong. The V gene's germline CDR1 is LGHNA and CDR2 YNFKEQ. This CDR3 spans 14 amino acids. The chain's CDR3 is CASSQGGATSEQYF. CDR3 nucleotides: TGTGCCAGCAGCCAAGGGGGGGCTACCAGTGAGCAGTACTTC.

This chain links TRBV13 with TRBJ2-7; perhaps TRBD2 as D (6 bases). With 0 bases removed from V and 3 bases from J, the gap between germline ends came to 9 bases. The length of the CDR3 is 14 residues. Germline V gene data show CDR1 as PRHDT and CDR2 as FYEKMQ (reference sequence). The CDR3 sequence is CASSLGGGYYEQYF. CDR3 bases: TGTGCCAGCAGCTTAGGGGGAGGCTACTACGAGCAGTACTTC.

This chain connects TRBV10-3 to TRBJ1-2; 7 bases align to TRBD1. The CDR3 spans 17 residues. With V trimmed by 6 bases and J by 0 bases, 13 bases remained unmatched. CDR1 and CDR2 from the germline V gene are ENHRY and SYGVKD. Here the CDR3 DNA reads TGTGCCATCAGGGATCCTACAGGGGTTAGGACTAACTATGGCTACACCTTC. Protein: CAIRDPTGVRTNYGYTF.

This chain links TRBV7-2 with TRBJ2-5, with D tentatively TRBD1 (5 bases). Trimming took off 4 bases at V and 5 bases at J, with 23 bases between the two ends. Per the germline V gene, CDR1 is SGHTA and CDR2 is FQGNSA. CDR3 length: 17 amino acids. The CDR3 reads CASSSRAGQSPQETQYF. The CDR3 nucleotides are TGTGCCAGCAGCTCTAGGGCAGGGCAAAGCCCCCAGGAGACCCAGTACTTC.

Concerning this clonotype itself: At one boundary the junction diverges from the germline segment, which might be a read error. Here the CDR3 DNA reads TGTCCCAGCAGGGGGACAGGGGAGCCCGGGGAGCTGTTTTTT. This translates into CPSRGTGEPGELFF. The chain has TRBV6-5 and TRBJ2-2; 10 bases fit TRBD1. The CDR3 runs 14 residues. Germline V gives CDR1 MNHEY, CDR2 SVGAGI.

This clonotype showed up just once. CDR3: CASSHGGGYLQTQYF. The CDR3 DNA reads as TGTGCCAGCAGCCACGGCGGGGGATATCTGCAGACCCAGTACTTC. The gene calls are TRBV11-2 and TRBJ2-7; 7 bases are shared with TRBD2. TRBJ2-5 matches the DNA end more closely, so the J call is doubtful. Germline V gene data show CDR1 as SGHAT and CDR2 as FQNNGV. This CDR3 has 15 amino acids.

DNA for the CDR3: TGTGCCAGCAGCCCCCACCCGGGACAGGGGAGGAATGAAAAACTGTTTTTT. It is translated as CASSPHPGQGRNEKLFF. This chain joins TRBV11-2 and TRBJ1-4; 10 bases fit TRBD1. The CDR3 loop spans 17 amino acids. J lost 5 bases, V lost 5 bases, and 11 bases had no gene match. CDR1 and CDR2 (germline): SGHAT, FQNNGV.

V is TRBV2 and J is TRBJ1-4; TRBD1 agrees at 12 bases. The trim removed 9 bases at V and 3 bases at J, leaving 5 bases unmatched. This CDR3 is built from 15 residues. Per germline, CDR1 SNHLY and CDR2 FYNNEI. CDR3 in DNA: TGTGCCAGGGGACAGGGGGCCGGGGCTAATGAAAAACTGTTTTTT. As protein: CARGQGAGANEKLFF.